The clone carrying this TCR beta chain was counted only a few times. The antigen remains undetermined. The CDR3 extends over 14 amino acids. CDR1 is SNHLY, CDR2 FYNNEI, per germline. Trimming pared 7 bases from V and 2 bases from J, leaving 14 bases between. Following a roughly 11-day culture, CD4+ T cells were purified. Participants received two doses of either the BNT162b2 or mRNA-1273 vaccine. No vaccinee had earlier SARS-CoV-2 infection, and nucleocapsid antibodies were negative. In the cultures, half the medium was exchanged for IL-2 medium on days 3 and 7. This sample was included in a study of vaccination effects on CD4 cells after COVID-19. As for the study in general: CD4+ T cells specific for antigen were expanded with viral peptide pools by the ViraFEST assay before sequencing. After the second dose, samples were taken at median day 72.

The assay was immunoSEQ multiplex PCR, and TCRdb's table has in-frame clones only and misses some. The repertoire holds tens of thousands of clones, 74% seen once, with just under 15% in the top ten. The chain joins TRBV2 to TRBJ1-2; the D gene is possibly TRBD1 (6 bases). The receptor was isolated from a human donor who received a COVID-19 vaccine. Here the sequenced sample was CD4+ T cells from PBMCs cultured without peptide, taken after COVID-19 vaccination. The CDR3 here is CASTPQGPNYGYTF. The CDR3 nucleotides read TGTGCCAGCACCCCACAGGGCCCCAACTATGGCTACACCTTC.